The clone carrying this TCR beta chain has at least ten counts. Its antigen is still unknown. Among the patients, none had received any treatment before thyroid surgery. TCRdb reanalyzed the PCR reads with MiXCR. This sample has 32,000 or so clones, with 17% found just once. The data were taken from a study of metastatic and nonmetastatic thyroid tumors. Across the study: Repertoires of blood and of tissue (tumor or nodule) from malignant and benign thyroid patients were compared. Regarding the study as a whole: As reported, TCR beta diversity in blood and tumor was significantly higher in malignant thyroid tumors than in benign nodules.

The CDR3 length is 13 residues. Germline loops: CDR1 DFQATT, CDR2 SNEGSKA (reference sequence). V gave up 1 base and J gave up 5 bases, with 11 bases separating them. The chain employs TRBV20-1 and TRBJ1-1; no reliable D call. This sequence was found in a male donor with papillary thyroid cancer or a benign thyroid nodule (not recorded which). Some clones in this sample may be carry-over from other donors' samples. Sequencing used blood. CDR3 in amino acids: CSARAGLETEAFF. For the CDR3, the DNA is TGCAGTGCTAGAGCTGGGCTGGAGACTGAAGCTTTCTTT.